This paragraph reports one T cell receptor (beta chain). The target antigen is unknown. The entry originates in a study of cytomegalovirus exposure and HLA in healthy donors. V lost 2 bases to trimming and J lost 7 bases, with 21 bases between them. The CDR3 spans 16 residues. CDR1 is SGHNT and CDR2 is YYREEE in the germline V gene (reference sequence). 60 Vbeta and 13 Jbeta primers were used in PCR. Sequencing used immunoSEQ multiplex PCR; TCRdb keeps in-frame clones, though not all of them. The sample includes approximately 110,000 clones, about two thirds of them seen just once. Despite likely unrecorded immune exposures, the donors were nominally healthy at the time of sampling. Broader study findings: Only CMV serostatus was available as immune exposure information. In a later analysis, a genetic analysis reported fewer productive-TCR N-insertions in an Asian-associated ancestry cluster than the cohort average.

This chain connects TRBV5-4 to TRBJ1-1, with D tentatively TRBD1 (5 bases). Input material: PBMCs. This TCR was recovered from a woman aged 40 to 55 in good health and CMV-seropositive. For the CDR3, the DNA is TGTGCCAGCAGCTTACGACAGCCTGCGGGGAGGGATGAAGCTTTCTTT. This sequence encodes CASSLRQPAGRDEAFF.